This TCR beta chain is drawn from a study of vaccination and CD4 T cells after COVID-19. Study at large: Four females and six males made up the convalescents, with two Hispanic. For post-vaccine samples, collection took place a median about 65 days after dose two, ranging from 14 to 241. Study-level points and caveats: Researchers report that 304 of 307 vaccine-specific clones in convalescent patients proved spike mono-reactive.

For this clonotype: The antigen is unknown.

TCRdb reanalysed the PCR reads using MiXCR and keeps one entry per CDR3 protein. The data hold 20,000 to 25,000 distinct CDR3 sequences, with roughly 61% observed a single time. PCR-confirmed positives ranged from March to December 2020, preceding US Alpha, Beta and Delta variants. The length of the CDR3 is 15 residues. Trimming cost V 0 bases and J 2 bases, with 9 bases left between them. The germline CDR1 and CDR2 sequences are SNHLY and FYNNEI. The specimen was CD4+ T cells from blood, collected before SARS-CoV-2 vaccination. The origin of this receptor is a human donor who had recovered from COVID-19. The chain uses TRBV2 and TRBJ2-3; D is uncertain. As DNA, the CDR3 is TGTGCCAGCAGTGAAGCCTGGGGAATCACAGATACGCAGTATTTT. This codes for CASSEAWGITDTQYF.